This TCR beta chain was documented in a study of CD8+ T cells in alopecia areata. As for the study in general: The authors scored treated patients' severity by affected scalp percentage.

Germline V gene sequence: CDR1 MGHRA, CDR2 YSYEKL. Trimming shortened V by 5 bases and J by 7 bases, and 8 bases separated the two germline ends. The length of the CDR3 is 12 residues. General study points: Among the top 100, expanded CD8+ clones were significantly decreased by tofacitinib, as was scalp clonality.

As for this clone: Its antigen is as yet unknown.

Treatment defined: oral pan-JAK inhibitor, 5-10 mg twice daily. In each case, RNA was isolated and then reverse transcribed into cDNA as the sequencing template. Produced via immunoSEQ multiplex PCR; TCRdb's table is partial and in-frame only. Of 150,000 to 200,000 clones in the sample, about 60% were seen once. The sequence came from a human donor with alopecia areata. The V gene is TRBV4-1, the J gene TRBJ2-2; no definite D call. The sequences come from CD8+ T cells sorted from blood, collected at week 24, from a patient treated with tofacitinib. CDR3 nucleotides: TGCGCCAGCAGCGCTCTTGACGGGGAGCTGTTTTTT. Protein sequence: CASSALDGELFF.